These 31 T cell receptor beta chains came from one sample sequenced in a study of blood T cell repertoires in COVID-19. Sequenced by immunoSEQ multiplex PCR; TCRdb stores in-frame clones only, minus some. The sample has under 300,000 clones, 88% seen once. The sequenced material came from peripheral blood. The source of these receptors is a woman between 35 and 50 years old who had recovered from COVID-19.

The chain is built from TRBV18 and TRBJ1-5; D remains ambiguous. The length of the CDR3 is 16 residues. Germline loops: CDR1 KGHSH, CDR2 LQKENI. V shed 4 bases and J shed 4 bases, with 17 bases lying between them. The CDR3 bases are TGTGCCAGCTCACATACCCCCAATGCGGGAAATCAGCCCCAGCATTTT. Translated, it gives CASSHTPNAGNQPQHF. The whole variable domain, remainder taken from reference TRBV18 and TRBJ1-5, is NAGVMQNPRHLVRRRGQEARLRCSPMKGHSHVYWYRQLPEEGLKFMVYLQKENIIDESGMPKERFSAEFPKEGPSILRIQQVVRGDSAAYFCASSHTPNAGNQPQHFGDGTRLSIL.

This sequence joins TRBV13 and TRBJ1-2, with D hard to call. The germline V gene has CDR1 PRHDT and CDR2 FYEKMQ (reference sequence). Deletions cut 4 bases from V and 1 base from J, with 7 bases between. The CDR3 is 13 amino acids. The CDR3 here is CASSSTRNYGYTF. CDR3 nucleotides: TGTGCCAGCAGCTCCACACGTAACTATGGCTACACCTTC.

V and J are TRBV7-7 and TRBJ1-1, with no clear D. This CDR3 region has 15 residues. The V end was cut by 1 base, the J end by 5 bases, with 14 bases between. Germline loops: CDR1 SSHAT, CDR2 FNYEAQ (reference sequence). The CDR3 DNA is TGTGCCAGCAGCTTAGTGGAGGGTCTCCCTACTGAAGCTTTCTTT. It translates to CASSLVEGLPTEAFF.

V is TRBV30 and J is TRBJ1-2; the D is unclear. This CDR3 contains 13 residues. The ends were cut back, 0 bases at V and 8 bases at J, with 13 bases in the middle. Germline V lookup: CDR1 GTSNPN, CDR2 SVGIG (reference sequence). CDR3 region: CAWSVGPSGGYTF. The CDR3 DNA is TGTGCCTGGAGTGTAGGGCCGTCGGGGGGCTACACCTTC.

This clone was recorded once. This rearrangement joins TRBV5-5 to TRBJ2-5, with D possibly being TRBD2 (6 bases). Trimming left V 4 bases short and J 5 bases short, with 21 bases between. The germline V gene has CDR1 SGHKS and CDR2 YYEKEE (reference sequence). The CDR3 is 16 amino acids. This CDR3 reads CASSPTGGDRRETQYF. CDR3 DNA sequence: TGTGCCAGCAGCCCGACGGGCGGGGACCGACGGGAGACCCAGTACTTC.

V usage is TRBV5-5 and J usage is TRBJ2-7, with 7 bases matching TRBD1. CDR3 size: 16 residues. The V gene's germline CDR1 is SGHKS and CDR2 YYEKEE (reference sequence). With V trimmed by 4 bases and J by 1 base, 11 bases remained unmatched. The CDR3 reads CASSPGWGTESYEQYF. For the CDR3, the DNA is TGTGCCAGCAGCCCCGGGTGGGGGACAGAGTCCTACGAGCAGTACTTC.

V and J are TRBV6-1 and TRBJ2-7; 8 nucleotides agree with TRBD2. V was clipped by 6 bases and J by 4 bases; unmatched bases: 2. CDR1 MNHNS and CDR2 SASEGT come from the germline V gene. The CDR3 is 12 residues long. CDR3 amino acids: CASSGGGYEQYF. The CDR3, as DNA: TGTGCCAGCAGCGGGGGGGGATACGAGCAGTACTTC.

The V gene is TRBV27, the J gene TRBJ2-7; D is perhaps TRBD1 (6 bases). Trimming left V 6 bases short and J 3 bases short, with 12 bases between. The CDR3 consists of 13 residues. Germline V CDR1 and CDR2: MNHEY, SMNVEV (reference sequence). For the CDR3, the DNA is TGTGCCAGCAGCCCGGGACACTACTACGAGCAGTACTTC. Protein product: CASSPGHYYEQYF.

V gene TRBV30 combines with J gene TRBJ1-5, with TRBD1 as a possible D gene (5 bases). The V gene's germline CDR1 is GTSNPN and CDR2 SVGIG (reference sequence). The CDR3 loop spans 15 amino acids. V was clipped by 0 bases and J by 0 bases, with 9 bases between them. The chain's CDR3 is CAWSVRRVSNQPQHF. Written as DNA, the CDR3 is TGTGCCTGGAGTGTGCGCAGGGTTAGCAATCAGCCCCAGCATTTT.

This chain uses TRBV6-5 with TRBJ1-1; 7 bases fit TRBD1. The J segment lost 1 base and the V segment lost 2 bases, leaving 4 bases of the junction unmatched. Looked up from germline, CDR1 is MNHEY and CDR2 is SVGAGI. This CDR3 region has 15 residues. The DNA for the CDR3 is TGTGCCAGCAGTTACGGGCAGGGGGGGAACACTGAAGCTTTCTTT. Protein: CASSYGQGGNTEAFF.

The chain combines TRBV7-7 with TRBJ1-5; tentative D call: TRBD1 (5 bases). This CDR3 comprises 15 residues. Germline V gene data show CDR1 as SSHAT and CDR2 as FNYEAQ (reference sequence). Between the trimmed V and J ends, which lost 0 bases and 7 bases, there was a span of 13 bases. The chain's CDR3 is CASSLAGGTGQPQHF. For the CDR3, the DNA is TGTGCCAGCAGCTTAGCGGGGGGAACGGGACAGCCCCAGCATTTT. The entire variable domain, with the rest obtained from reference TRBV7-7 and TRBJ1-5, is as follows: GAGVSQSPRYKVTKRGQDVTLRCDPISSHATLYWYQQALGQGPEFLTYFNYEAQPDKSGLPSDRFSAERPEGSISTLTIQRTEQRDSAMYRCASSLAGGTGQPQHFGDGTRLSIL.

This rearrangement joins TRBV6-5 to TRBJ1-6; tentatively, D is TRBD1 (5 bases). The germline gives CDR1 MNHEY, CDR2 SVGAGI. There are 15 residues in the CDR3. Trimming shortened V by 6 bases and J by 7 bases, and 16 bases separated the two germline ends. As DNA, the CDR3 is TGTGCCAGCAGACTGGACGGGGGTTACAATTCACCCCTCCACTTT. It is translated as CASRLDGGYNSPLHF.

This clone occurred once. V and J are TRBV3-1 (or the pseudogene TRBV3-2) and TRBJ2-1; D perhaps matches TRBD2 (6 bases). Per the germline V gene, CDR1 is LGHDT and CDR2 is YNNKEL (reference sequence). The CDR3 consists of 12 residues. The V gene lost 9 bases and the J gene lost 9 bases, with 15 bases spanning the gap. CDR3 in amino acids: CARRRAGGEQFF. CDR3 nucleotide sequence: TGTGCCAGACGGAGGGCCGGGGGTGAGCAGTTCTTC.

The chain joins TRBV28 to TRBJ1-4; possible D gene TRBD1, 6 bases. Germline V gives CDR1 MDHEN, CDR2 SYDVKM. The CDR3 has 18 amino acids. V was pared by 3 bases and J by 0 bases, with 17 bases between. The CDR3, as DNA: TGTGCCAGCAGTTTGGGGTTCAGGGGCCCCCCAACTAATGAAAAACTGTTTTTT. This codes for CASSLGFRGPPTNEKLFF.

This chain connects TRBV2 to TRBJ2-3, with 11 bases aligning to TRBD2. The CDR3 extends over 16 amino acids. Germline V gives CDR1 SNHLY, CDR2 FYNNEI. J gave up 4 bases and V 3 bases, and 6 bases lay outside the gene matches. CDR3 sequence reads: CASSDNSGRAADTQYF. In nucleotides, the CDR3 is TGTGCCAGCAGTGACAATAGCGGGAGGGCTGCAGATACGCAGTATTTT.

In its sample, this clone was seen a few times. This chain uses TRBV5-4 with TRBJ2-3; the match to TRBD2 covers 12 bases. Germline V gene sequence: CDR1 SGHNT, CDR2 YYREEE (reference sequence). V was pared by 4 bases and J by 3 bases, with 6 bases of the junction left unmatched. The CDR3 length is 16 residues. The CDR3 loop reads CASSRQTSGRTDTQYF. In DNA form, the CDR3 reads TGTGCCAGCAGCCGACAGACTAGCGGGAGAACAGATACGCAGTATTTT.

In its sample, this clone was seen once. As DNA, the CDR3 is TGTGCCAGCAGTCCCCGGACAGGGAGCTCCTACGAGCAGTACGTC. Its translation is CASSPRTGSSYEQYV. The chain uses TRBV27 and TRBJ2-7; 8 bases map to TRBD1. Germline V gene data show CDR1 as MNHEY and CDR2 as SMNVEV (reference sequence). The CDR3 is 15 amino acids. V lost 5 bases and J lost 0; bases outside the gene matches: 6.

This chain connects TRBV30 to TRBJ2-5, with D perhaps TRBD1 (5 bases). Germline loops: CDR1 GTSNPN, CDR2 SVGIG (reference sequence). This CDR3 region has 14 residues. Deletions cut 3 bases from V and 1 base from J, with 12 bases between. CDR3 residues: CAWRTQGFQETQYF. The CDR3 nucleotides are TGTGCCTGGAGGACTCAGGGTTTCCAAGAGACCCAGTACTTC.

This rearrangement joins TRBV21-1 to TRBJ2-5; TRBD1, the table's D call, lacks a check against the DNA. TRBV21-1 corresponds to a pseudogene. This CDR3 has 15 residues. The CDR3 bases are TGTGCCAGCAGCCCACAGGACAGGGAAGGAGAGACCCAGTACTTC. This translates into CASSPQDREGETQYF.

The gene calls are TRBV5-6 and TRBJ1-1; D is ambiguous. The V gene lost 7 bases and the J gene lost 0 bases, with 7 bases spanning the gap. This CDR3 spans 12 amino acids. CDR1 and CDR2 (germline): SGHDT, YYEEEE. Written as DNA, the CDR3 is TGTGCCAGCCAGGTCGTGAACACTGAAGCTTTCTTT. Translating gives CASQVVNTEAFF.

CDR3 nucleotide sequence: TGCGCCAGCAGCATCGGACAGGGCACAGATACGCAGTATTTT. Translated, it gives CASSIGQGTDTQYF. The V call is TRBV5-1, the J call TRBJ2-3, with 7 bases that match TRBD1. V trimming: 4 bases; J trimming: 1 base; junction bases outside the gene matches: 3. Per the germline V gene, CDR1 is SGHRS and CDR2 is YFSETQ. The CDR3 has 14 residues.

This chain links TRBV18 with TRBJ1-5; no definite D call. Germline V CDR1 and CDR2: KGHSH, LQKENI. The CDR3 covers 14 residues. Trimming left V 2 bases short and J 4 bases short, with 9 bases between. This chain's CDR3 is CASSPSAGNQPQHF. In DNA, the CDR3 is TGTGCCAGCTCACCAAGTGCGGGGAATCAGCCCCAGCATTTT.

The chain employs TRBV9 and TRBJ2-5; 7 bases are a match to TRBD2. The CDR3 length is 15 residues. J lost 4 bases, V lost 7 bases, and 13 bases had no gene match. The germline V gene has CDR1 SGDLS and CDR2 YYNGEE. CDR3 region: CASGSGTIGRETQYF. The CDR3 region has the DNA TGTGCCAGCGGGAGCGGGACTATCGGTAGAGAGACCCAGTACTTC.

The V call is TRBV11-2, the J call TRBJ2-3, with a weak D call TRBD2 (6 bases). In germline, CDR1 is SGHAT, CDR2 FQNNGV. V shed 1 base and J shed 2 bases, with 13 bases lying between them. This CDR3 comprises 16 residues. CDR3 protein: CASSLAVAASTDTQYF. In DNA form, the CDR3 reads TGTGCCAGCAGCTTAGCGGTAGCGGCCTCCACAGATACGCAGTATTTT.

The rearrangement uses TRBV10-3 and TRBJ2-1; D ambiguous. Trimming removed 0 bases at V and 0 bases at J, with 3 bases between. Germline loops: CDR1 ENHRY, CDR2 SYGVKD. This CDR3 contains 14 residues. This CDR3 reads CAISESSSYNEQFF. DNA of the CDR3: TGTGCCATCAGTGAGTCCAGCTCCTACAATGAGCAGTTCTTC.

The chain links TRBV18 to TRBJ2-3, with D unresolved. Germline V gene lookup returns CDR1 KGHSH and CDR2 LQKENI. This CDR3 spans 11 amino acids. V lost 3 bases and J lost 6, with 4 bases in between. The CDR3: CASSPGDTQYF. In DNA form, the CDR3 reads TGTGCCAGCTCACCCGGGGATACGCAGTATTTT. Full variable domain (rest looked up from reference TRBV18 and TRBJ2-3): NAGVMQNPRHLVRRRGQEARLRCSPMKGHSHVYWYRQLPEEGLKFMVYLQKENIIDESGMPKERFSAEFPKEGPSILRIQQVVRGDSAAYFCASSPGDTQYFGPGTRLTVL.

The CDR3 loop is CASSMGTSGPGTQYF. CDR3 coding DNA: TGTGCCAGTAGTATGGGGACTAGCGGCCCTGGGACCCAGTACTTC. J is TRBJ2-5 and V is TRBV19; TRBD2 matches 11 bases. Germline-derived CDR1 and CDR2 are LNHDA and SQIVND (reference sequence). Trimming at V came to 3 bases and at J to 7 bases, leaving 7 bases not matched to a gene. The CDR3 sequence is 15 residues long.

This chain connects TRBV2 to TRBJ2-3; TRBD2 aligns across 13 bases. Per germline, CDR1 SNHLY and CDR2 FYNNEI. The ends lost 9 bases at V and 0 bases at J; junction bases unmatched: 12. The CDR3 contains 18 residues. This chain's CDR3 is CARQGTSGAQASTDTQYF. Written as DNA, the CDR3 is TGTGCCAGACAGGGGACTAGCGGGGCCCAAGCGAGCACAGATACGCAGTATTTT.

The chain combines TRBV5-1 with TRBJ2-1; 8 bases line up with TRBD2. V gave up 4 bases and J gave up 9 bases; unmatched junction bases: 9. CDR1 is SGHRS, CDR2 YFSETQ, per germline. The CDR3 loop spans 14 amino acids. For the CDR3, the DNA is TGCGCCAGCAGCCCGGGACTAGAAATTGGTGAGCAGTTCTTC. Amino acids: CASSPGLEIGEQFF. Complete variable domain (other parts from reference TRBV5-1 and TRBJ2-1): KAGVTQTPRYLIKTRGQQVTLSCSPISGHRSVSWYQQTPGQGLQFLFEYFSETQRNKGNFPGRFSGRQFSNSRSEMNVSTLELGDSALYLCASSPGLEIGEQFFGPGTRLTVL.

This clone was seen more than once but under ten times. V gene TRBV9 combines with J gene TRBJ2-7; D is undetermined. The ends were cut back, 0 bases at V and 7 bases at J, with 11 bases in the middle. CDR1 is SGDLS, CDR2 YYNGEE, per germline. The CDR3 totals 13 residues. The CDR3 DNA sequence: TGTGCCAGCAGCGTAGGACCCTCAGGAGAGCAGTACTTC. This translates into CASSVGPSGEQYF.

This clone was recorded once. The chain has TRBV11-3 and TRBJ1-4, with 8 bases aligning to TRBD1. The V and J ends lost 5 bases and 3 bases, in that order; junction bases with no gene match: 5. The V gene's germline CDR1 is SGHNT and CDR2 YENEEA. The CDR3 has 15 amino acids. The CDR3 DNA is TGTGCCAGCAGCCCCGACAGGGGAGCTAATGAAAAACTGTTTTTT. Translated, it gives CASSPDRGANEKLFF.